The 17 T cell receptor beta chains reported below all come from one sample, sequenced in a study of identical twins (dated by TCRdb to about 2016). Libraries were made using 5' RACE. Sequenced using an Illumina HiSeq 2000. The public reads were reprocessed in TCRdb via fastp at Q25 and MiXCR, keeping in-frame beta chains. Every entry covers one CDR3 protein and lists the most common genes and DNA from its rows. This sample lists about 210,000 distinct CDR3 sequences; around 10% were detected once. The top ten clones comprise 5% to 6% of the sample. Sequenced sample: memory (CD45RO+) T cells sorted from blood. The cell subset or site label of this sample denotes: CD45RO+ enriched T cells. The receptors originated from a woman aged 18-29 years in good health.

This clonotype was seen a few times. The chain combines TRBV5-1 with TRBJ2-3; 9 nucleotides align to TRBD2. Germline values: CDR1 SGHRS, CDR2 YFSETQ. V trimming: 0 bases; J trimming: 4 bases; junction bases outside the gene matches: 12. The CDR3 covers 18 residues. DNA for the CDR3: TGCGCCAGCAGCTTGGGAAGGTCTAGCGGGGTGTCACCAGATACGCAGTATTTT. Translating gives CASSLGRSSGVSPDTQYF.

The rearrangement uses TRBV4-1 and TRBJ2-6; maybe TRBD2 (5 bases). Germline CDR1 MGHRA, CDR2 YSYEKL. There are 18 residues in the CDR3. The V gene lost 1 base and the J gene lost 2 bases, with 15 bases spanning the gap. The chain's CDR3 is CASSQAGLTNTGANVLTF. The CDR3 coding sequence is TGCGCCAGCAGCCAAGCTGGACTGACCAACACTGGGGCCAACGTCCTGACTTTC.

This clonotype was seen many times. The chain links TRBV5-1 to TRBJ1-1; D is possibly TRBD1 (6 bases). Trimming stripped 4 bases from V and 6 bases from J, with 10 bases between. The germline gives CDR1 SGHRS, CDR2 YFSETQ. This CDR3 contains 12 residues. CDR3 sequence (DNA): TGCGCCAGCAGCGTAGGGGGATCTGAAGCTTTCTTT. Encoded protein: CASSVGGSEAFF.

The rearrangement uses TRBV11-2 and TRBJ1-1; D is unresolved. Germline CDR1 SGHAT, CDR2 FQNNGV. The CDR3 covers 12 residues. Deletions cut 3 bases from V and 4 bases from J, with 6 bases between. CDR3 coding DNA: TGTGCCAGCAGCTTGACAAGCACTGAAGCTTTCTTT. Its protein product is CASSLTSTEAFF.

This clonotype was observed many times. The chain couples TRBV29-1 to TRBJ2-3; 7 nucleotides agree with TRBD2. Germline trimming cut 3 bases from V and 4 bases from J; bases unmatched to any gene: 7. The CDR3 is made up of 14 amino acids. Germline CDR1 reads SQVTM; CDR2 reads ANQGSEA. CDR3 region: CSVEGGIGADTQYF. CDR3 coding DNA: TGCAGCGTTGAGGGGGGGATTGGCGCAGATACGCAGTATTTT.

The sample holds many counts of this clonotype. The rearrangement joins TRBV9 to TRBJ2-2; TRBD1 matches at 8 bases. V shed 1 base and J 5 bases; nucleotides not matched to a gene: 1. This CDR3 contains 14 residues. CDR1 is SGDLS and CDR2 is YYNGEE in the germline V gene. The CDR3 region is CASSVRTGTGELFF. The CDR3 nucleotides are TGTGCCAGCAGCGTAAGGACAGGGACCGGGGAGCTGTTTTTT.

CDR3 sequence: CASRPGQGGYTF. For the CDR3, the DNA is TGTGCCAGCAGACCGGGACAGGGGGGCTACACCTTC. The rearrangement joins TRBV6-5 to TRBJ1-2; TRBD1 aligns across 10 bases. Germline V gene lookup returns CDR1 MNHEY and CDR2 SVGAGI. V trimming: 6 bases; J trimming: 8 bases; junction bases outside the gene matches: 3. This CDR3 spans 12 amino acids.

This clonotype was recorded a few times. J is TRBJ2-5 and V is TRBV20-1; D may be TRBD1 (5 bases). The germline V gene encodes CDR1 DFQATT and CDR2 SNEGSKA (reference sequence). V lost 6 bases, J lost 1 base, and 12 bases lay in between. CDR3 length: 13 residues. The CDR3 DNA reads as TGCAGTGCGCCCAGTAGGGGCCAAGAGACCCAGTACTTC. It is translated as CSAPSRGQETQYF.

The V and J genes are TRBV11-2 and TRBJ1-1; D is uncertain. Trimming took 5 bases from V and 8 from J, leaving 21 bases between them. CDR1 SGHAT and CDR2 FQNNGV come from the germline V gene. The CDR3 has 15 residues. As DNA, the CDR3 is TGTGCCAGCAGCCCCTATGGAATGCCTAAAAGGGAAGCTTTCTTT. Translating it yields CASSPYGMPKREAFF.

Only a few counts were recorded for this clonotype. This chain joins TRBV20-1 and TRBJ2-3; 12 bases align to TRBD2. This CDR3 is 16 amino acids long. Germline CDR1 DFQATT, CDR2 SNEGSKA (reference sequence). J lost 5 bases, V lost 0 bases, and 6 bases had no gene match. For the CDR3, the DNA is TGCAGTGCTAGAGATCCGGGACTAGCGGGTAGAGATACGCAGTATTTT. It is translated as CSARDPGLAGRDTQYF.

This clonotype was seen more than once but under ten times. The chain recombines TRBV7-3 with TRBJ1-5; no firm D call. The V gene's germline CDR1 is SGHTA and CDR2 FQGTGA. The V and J ends lost 5 bases and 2 bases respectively, with 10 bases between them. This CDR3 contains 14 residues. CDR3 sequence reads: CASSPRGGNQPQHF. In nucleotides, the CDR3 is TGTGCCAGCAGCCCCCGCGGGGGCAATCAGCCCCAGCATTTT.

This clonotype was seen a handful of times. The chain employs TRBV6-6 and TRBJ2-1, with D uncertain. CDR1 is MNHNY, CDR2 SVGAGI, per germline (reference sequence). This CDR3 is 12 amino acids long. V was pared by 0 bases and J by 8 bases, with 5 bases between. Here the CDR3 DNA reads TGTGCCAGCAGTTACTCCCGTTATGAGCAGTTCTTC. Translated, it gives CASSYSRYEQFF.

This clonotype was found many times. V gene TRBV6-5 combines with J gene TRBJ2-1; tentative D call: TRBD1 (6 bases). CDR3 length: 13 residues. Germline V CDR1 and CDR2: MNHEY, SVGAGI. Trimming left V 4 bases short and J 7 bases short, with 11 bases between. The CDR3 sequence: CASSSGVGNEQFF. The CDR3 DNA is TGTGCCAGCAGTTCAGGGGTAGGAAATGAGCAGTTCTTC.

V usage is TRBV6-1 and J usage is TRBJ2-4, with D unresolved. With 7 bases removed from V and 0 bases from J, the gap between germline ends came to 13 bases. CDR3 length: 15 amino acids. Per the germline V gene, CDR1 is MNHNS and CDR2 is SASEGT. Here the CDR3 DNA reads TGTGCCAGCACAATCACGGCAGTAGCCAAAAACATTCAGTACTTC. Its protein product is CASTITAVAKNIQYF.

This clonotype was counted a few times. The chain joins TRBV5-1 to TRBJ2-2, with a possible D match to TRBD1 (5 bases). Trimming shortened V by 0 bases and J by 1 base, and 10 bases separated the two germline ends. Per the germline V gene, CDR1 is SGHRS and CDR2 is YFSETQ. This CDR3 spans 16 amino acids. The CDR3 nucleotides are TGCGCCAGCAGCTTGGACTCAAGGGGGAACACCGGGGAGCTGTTTTTT. It codes for CASSLDSRGNTGELFF.

This clonotype was observed a handful of times. V and J are TRBV11-2 and TRBJ2-2; D unresolved. The ends were cut back, 4 bases at V and 1 base at J, with 10 bases in the middle. Germline V gene lookup returns CDR1 SGHAT and CDR2 FQNNGV. The CDR3 is 15 residues long. CDR3 region: CASSSGPWNTGELFF. CDR3 nucleotides: TGTGCCAGCAGCTCCGGGCCCTGGAACACCGGGGAGCTGTTTTTT.

The genes are TRBV10-3 and TRBJ1-3; 10 bases are a match to TRBD1. The CDR3 has 16 amino acids. The V and J ends lost 7 bases and 3 bases, in that order; junction bases with no gene match: 9. The germline V gene has CDR1 ENHRY and CDR2 SYGVKD. As DNA, the CDR3 is TGTGCCATCAAACGATCCGGGACAGGGGTTGGAAACACCATATATTTT. It translates to CAIKRSGTGVGNTIYF.